The clone carrying this TCR beta chain was seen only once. This sample was included in a study of blood T cell repertoires in COVID-19. The overall study: Material from acute and convalescent COVID-19 was sourced from the United States, Italy and Spain.

The CDR3 spans 16 residues. After removal of 2 bases from V and 5 bases from J, the junction contained 3 bases not matched to a gene. CDR1 is MDHEN, CDR2 SYDVKM, per germline. Data came from immunoSEQ multiplex PCR; TCRdb stores just in-frame clones and leaves some out. The sample includes approximately 140,000 clones, less than 90% of them seen just once. This rearrangement joins TRBV28 to TRBJ2-2; 12 positions match TRBD2. Source material: peripheral blood. The source of this sequence is a human donor in a cohort sampled during active COVID-19. In DNA form, the CDR3 reads TGTGCCAGCAGTTTAGGACTAGCGGGGTTTACCGGGGAGCTGTTTTTT. It codes for CASSLGLAGFTGELFF. The whole variable domain, remainder taken from reference TRBV28 and TRBJ2-2, is DVKVTQSSRYLVKRTGEKVFLECVQDMDHENMFWYRQDPGLGLRLIYFSYDVKMKEKGDIPEGYSVSREKKERFSLILESASTNQTSMYLCASSLGLAGFTGELFFGEGSRLTVL.